The 19 T cell receptor beta chains below come from one sample, sequenced in a study of radiation and T cells in renal cell carcinoma. Repertoires were generated with immunoSEQ multiplex PCR, while TCRdb's copy carries only in-frame clones and drops some. This table has about 12,000 clones, around two thirds appearing once. Treatment: treatment-naive control, cytoreductive nephrectomy. The sample in question was tumor tissue, obtained from a patient whose treatment was nephrectomy without radiotherapy. The receptors here all came from a woman of 80 years or more with renal cell carcinoma.

The chain carries TRBV27 and TRBJ1-1; D gene ambiguous. Trimming stripped 5 bases from V and 1 base from J, with 8 bases between. The length of the CDR3 is 13 residues. CDR1 MNHEY and CDR2 SMNVEV come from the germline V gene (reference sequence). DNA of the CDR3: TGTGCCAGCAGTCGGACGGGGAACACTGAAGCTTTCTTT. Translated: CASSRTGNTEAFF.

The J gene is TRBJ1-1, the V gene TRBV10-1; TRBD1 is a possible D gene (5 bases). CDR1 is WNHNN and CDR2 is SYGVQD in the germline V gene (reference sequence). This CDR3 comprises 12 residues. Trimming stripped 10 bases from V and 4 bases from J, with 13 bases between. CDR3: CATSGSGTEAFF. CDR3 DNA sequence: TGCGCCACCTCAGGGTCGGGCACTGAAGCTTTCTTT.

This clone was picked up a small number of times. The chain recombines TRBV4-1 with TRBJ1-3, with no clear D. This CDR3 is built from 14 residues. Trimming left V 1 base short and J 3 bases short, with 7 bases between. CDR1 is MGHRA and CDR2 is YSYEKL in the germline V gene. This CDR3 is CASSQGQVGNTIYF. CDR3 in DNA: TGCGCCAGCAGCCAAGGTCAGGTTGGAAACACCATATATTTT.

The V call is TRBV11-2, the J call TRBJ1-1; no clear D. This CDR3 is 15 amino acids long. Germline V gene data show CDR1 as SGHAT and CDR2 as FQNNGV. Trimming shortened V by 6 bases and J by 1 base, and 15 bases separated the two germline ends. The CDR3 loop is CASSFTRFSNTEAFF. The CDR3 coding sequence is TGTGCCAGCAGTTTCACCCGGTTTTCGAACACTGAAGCTTTCTTT. Using reference TRBV11-2 and TRBJ1-1 for the parts outside the CDR3, the full variable domain is EAGVAQSPRYKIIEKRQSVAFWCNPISGHATLYWYQQILGQGPKLLIQFQNNGVVDDSQLPKDRFSAERLKGVDSTLKIQPAKLEDSAVYLCASSFTRFSNTEAFFGQGTRLTVV.

The rearrangement joins TRBV7-6 to TRBJ2-7, with a weak D call TRBD2 (6 bases). Trimming pared 1 base from V and 7 bases from J, leaving 11 bases between. Germline V gene lookup returns CDR1 SGHVS and CDR2 FNYEAQ. This CDR3 contains 13 residues. The CDR3 DNA sequence: TGTGCCAGCAGCTTAGGGAGCGGGTTTGAGCAGTACTTC. Encoded protein: CASSLGSGFEQYF.

This rearrangement joins TRBV5-1 to TRBJ1-6, with 9 bases aligning to TRBD1. This CDR3 spans 16 amino acids. Germline CDR1 and CDR2: SGHRS and YFSETQ. The V gene end was trimmed by 3 bases and the J gene end by 10 bases; junction bases not matched to a gene: 11. The CDR3 sequence is CASSSIPGQGGSPLHF. The CDR3 DNA reads TGCGCCAGCAGCTCGATTCCGGGACAGGGCGGATCACCCCTCCACTTT.

The CDR3 region is CASGLVDRGGEDNEQFF. Written as DNA, the CDR3 is TGTGCTAGTGGTTTGGTCGACAGGGGAGGAGAAGACAATGAGCAGTTCTTC. This chain connects TRBV12-5 to TRBJ2-1; 8 bases agree with TRBD1. The junction had 9 bases not matched to a gene; V was cut back by 0 bases and J by 5 bases. The CDR3 contains 17 residues. Germline loops: CDR1 LGHNT, CDR2 FRNRAP.

The rearrangement uses TRBV6-1 and TRBJ2-7, with 10 bases lining up with TRBD1. This CDR3 is built from 15 residues. Germline CDR1 MNHNS, CDR2 SASEGT. V lost 4 bases, J lost 3 bases, and 6 bases stayed unmatched. The CDR3 protein is CASSGDRGRGYEQYF. The CDR3, as DNA: TGTGCCAGCAGTGGAGACAGGGGGCGTGGCTACGAGCAGTACTTC.

The V gene is TRBV7-9, the J gene TRBJ1-1; no clear D. The ends were cut back, 3 bases at V and 3 bases at J, with 17 bases in the middle. The CDR3 sequence is 16 residues long. Germline-derived CDR1 and CDR2 are SEHNR and FQNEAQ (reference sequence). As DNA, the CDR3 is TGTGCCAGCAGCTTTATGCCGGGCTTCGGGGACACTGAAGCTTTCTTT. Translating it yields CASSFMPGFGDTEAFF.

V and J are TRBV5-5 and TRBJ2-3; the D gene is possibly TRBD1 (6 bases). The CDR3 consists of 17 residues. Germline lookup yields CDR1 SGHKS and CDR2 YYEKEE (reference sequence). Trimming stripped 3 bases from V and 4 bases from J, with 21 bases between. CDR3 sequence reads: CASSYNSQGWAADTQYF. The CDR3, as DNA: TGTGCCAGCAGCTATAACTCGCAGGGGTGGGCGGCAGATACGCAGTATTTT.

The chain employs TRBV19 and TRBJ1-1; 7 positions agree with TRBD1. V shed 6 bases and J 1 base; nucleotides not matched to a gene: 14. Germline V gives CDR1 LNHDA, CDR2 SQIVND (reference sequence). The CDR3 has 17 residues. The CDR3 sequence is CASSRRGTASGNTEAFF. DNA of the CDR3: TGTGCCAGTAGCAGACGTGGGACAGCCAGTGGGAACACTGAAGCTTTCTTT.

The chain uses TRBV29-1 and TRBJ2-5; D uncertain. Germline V gene lookup returns CDR1 SQVTM and CDR2 ANQGSEA. There are 9 residues in the CDR3. V lost 4 bases and J 5 bases, leaving 2 bases between the germline ends. CDR3 amino acids: CSVGETQYF. The CDR3 nucleotides read TGCAGCGTTGGGGAGACCCAGTACTTC.

The rearrangement links TRBV11-3 to TRBJ2-7; D ambiguous. V was clipped by 0 bases and J by 4 bases, with 10 bases between them. Germline V lookup: CDR1 SGHNT, CDR2 YENEEA. This CDR3 has 14 residues. DNA for the CDR3: TGTGCCAGCAGCTTAGAATTACAGTTGTACGAGCAGTACTTC. Its protein is CASSLELQLYEQYF.

The table lists this clone with a few counts. This rearrangement joins TRBV19 to TRBJ1-5; D gene ambiguous. Germline-derived CDR1 and CDR2 are LNHDA and SQIVND (reference sequence). This CDR3 comprises 14 residues. Trimming left V 11 bases short and J 5 bases short, with 19 bases between. The CDR3 protein is CAVRPHTTDQPQHF. CDR3 sequence (DNA): TGTGCCGTCCGTCCCCACACCACTGATCAGCCCCAGCATTTT.

This clone was observed a few times. The chain couples TRBV4-1 to TRBJ1-2; D remains unclear. Germline V CDR1 and CDR2: MGHRA, YSYEKL. This CDR3 is built from 15 residues. Trimming left V 0 bases short and J 7 bases short, with 15 bases between. CDR3 DNA sequence: TGCGCCAGCAGCCAAGAGTCGCCGGGAATGCGTGGCTACACCTTC. Its translation: CASSQESPGMRGYTF.

The V gene is TRBV10-1, the J gene TRBJ2-3; no reliable D call. CDR1 and CDR2 from the germline V gene are WNHNN and SYGVQD (reference sequence). This CDR3 has 13 residues. Trimming shortened V by 4 bases and J by 7 bases, and 12 bases separated the two germline ends. The CDR3 sequence: CASSGSQGNTQYF. CDR3 nucleotide sequence: TGCGCCAGCAGTGGCTCGCAAGGGAATACGCAGTATTTT.

The CDR3 nucleotides are TGTGCCACCAGCACGAGGGCCGGGGCTGAAGCTTTCTTT. This codes for CATSTRAGAEAFF. The chain combines TRBV15 with TRBJ1-1, with unresolved D. The CDR3 length is 13 residues. CDR1 is LNHNV, CDR2 YYDKDF, per germline (reference sequence). Between the trimmed V and J ends, which lost 4 bases and 6 bases, there was a span of 12 bases.

The chain combines TRBV19 with TRBJ1-5; D ambiguous. The CDR3 is made up of 15 amino acids. Deletions cut 6 bases from V and 0 bases from J, with 12 bases between. From germline, CDR1 is LNHDA and CDR2 SQIVND (reference sequence). CDR3 sequence reads: CASSPPEYSNQPQHF. The CDR3 DNA reads TGTGCCAGTAGCCCCCCGGAGTATAGCAATCAGCCCCAGCATTTT.

The V call is TRBV5-1, the J call TRBJ2-1, with TRBD2 as a possible D gene (6 bases). The germline V gene has CDR1 SGHRS and CDR2 YFSETQ. This CDR3 has 14 residues. The V end lost 6 bases, the J end lost 10 bases, and 20 bases lay between the germline ends. The CDR3 protein is CASTIGPPGVEQFF. CDR3 nucleotide sequence: TGCGCCAGCACTATCGGTCCGCCGGGGGTAGAGCAGTTCTTC.